This entry describes one TCR beta chain. Antigen unknown. The sample originates from a study of cytomegalovirus exposure and HLA in healthy donors. Study-level background: Approximately 85 million unique TCRs from HLA-typed donors were held in an early release of data.

This CDR3 contains 16 residues. The V and J ends lost 4 bases and 6 bases respectively, with 23 bases between them. Germline CDR1 SGHRS, CDR2 YFSETQ. The PCR made use of 60 Vbeta and 13 Jbeta primers. The repertoire was sequenced with immunoSEQ multiplex PCR; TCRdb's copy has only in-frame clones and lacks some. Its table lists about 140,000 clones. Study findings and constraints: According to a later analysis, donors in an Asian-associated ancestry cluster reportedly had fewer N-insertions than the approximately 670-donor mean.

The chain has TRBV5-1 and TRBJ2-7; perhaps TRBD2 as D (5 bases). The receptor comes from a man aged 35-49 years in good health and CMV-seronegative. Sequenced sample: PBMCs. The CDR3 DNA sequence: TGCGCCAGCAGCCGGACCGGACTTGGGGTTGAGCGCGAGCAGTACTTC. This gives the protein CASSRTGLGVEREQYF.